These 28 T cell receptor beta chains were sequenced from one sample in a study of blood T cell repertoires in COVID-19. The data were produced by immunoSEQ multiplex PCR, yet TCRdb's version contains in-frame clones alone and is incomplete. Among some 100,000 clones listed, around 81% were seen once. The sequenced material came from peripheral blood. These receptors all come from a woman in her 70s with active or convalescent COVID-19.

In DNA form, the CDR3 reads TGTGCCAGCAGTCGAATCAGGGGGGCCACAGATACGCAGTATTTT. The encoded protein is CASSRIRGATDTQYF. V gene TRBV27 combines with J gene TRBJ2-3; D possibly corresponds to TRBD1 (7 bases). The ends were cut back, 5 bases at V and 2 bases at J, with 14 bases in the middle. The CDR3 spans 15 residues. CDR1 is MNHEY, CDR2 SMNVEV, per germline (reference sequence).

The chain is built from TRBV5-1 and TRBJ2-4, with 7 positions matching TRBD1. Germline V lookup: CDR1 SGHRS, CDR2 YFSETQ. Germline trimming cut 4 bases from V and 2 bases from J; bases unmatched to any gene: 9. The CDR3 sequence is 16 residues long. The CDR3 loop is CASSPPRQGSKNIQYF. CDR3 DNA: TGCGCCAGCAGCCCCCCCCGACAGGGCTCCAAAAACATTCAGTACTTC.

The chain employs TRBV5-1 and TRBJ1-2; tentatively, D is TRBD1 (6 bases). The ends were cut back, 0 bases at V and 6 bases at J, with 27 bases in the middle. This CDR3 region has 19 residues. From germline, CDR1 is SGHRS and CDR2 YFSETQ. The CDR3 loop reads CASSLVARTVPGNYDGYTF. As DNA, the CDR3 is TGCGCCAGCAGCTTGGTTGCCAGGACAGTCCCCGGTAACTATGATGGCTACACCTTC.

The CDR3 DNA reads as TGTGCCAGCAGCTTAGTACAACGGGGAAGATCTGGAAACACCATATATTTT. Translation gives CASSLVQRGRSGNTIYF. The gene calls are TRBV11-3 and TRBJ1-3; D remains ambiguous. The germline gives CDR1 SGHNT, CDR2 YENEEA. The length of the CDR3 is 17 residues. The V end was cut by 1 base, the J end by 1 base, with 14 bases between. The full variable domain, its missing parts supplied by reference TRBV11-3 and TRBJ1-3, is EAGVVQSPRYKIIEKKQPVAFWCNPISGHNTLYWYLQNLGQGPELLIRYENEEAVDDSQLPKDRFSAERLKGVDSTLKIQPAELGDSAVYLCASSLVQRGRSGNTIYFGEGSWLTVV.

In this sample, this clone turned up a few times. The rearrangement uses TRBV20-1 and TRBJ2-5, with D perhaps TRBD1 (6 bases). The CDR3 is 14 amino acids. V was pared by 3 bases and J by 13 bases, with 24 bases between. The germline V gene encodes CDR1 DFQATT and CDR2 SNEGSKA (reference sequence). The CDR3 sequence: CSASHNRQAEVLYF. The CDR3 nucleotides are TGCAGTGCTAGTCACAATCGACAGGCCGAGGTATTGTACTTC.

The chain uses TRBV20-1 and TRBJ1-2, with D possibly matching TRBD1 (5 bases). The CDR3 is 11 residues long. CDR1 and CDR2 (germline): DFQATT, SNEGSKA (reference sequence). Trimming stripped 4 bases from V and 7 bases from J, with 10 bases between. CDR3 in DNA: TGCAGTGCTAAATCGGGGGTTGGCTACACCTTC. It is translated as CSAKSGVGYTF.

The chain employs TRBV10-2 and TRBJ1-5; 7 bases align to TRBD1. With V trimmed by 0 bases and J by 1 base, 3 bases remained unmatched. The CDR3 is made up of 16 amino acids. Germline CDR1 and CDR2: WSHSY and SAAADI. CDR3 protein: CASSESIQGSNQPQHF. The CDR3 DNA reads TGCGCCAGCAGTGAGTCTATACAGGGGAGCAATCAGCCCCAGCATTTT.

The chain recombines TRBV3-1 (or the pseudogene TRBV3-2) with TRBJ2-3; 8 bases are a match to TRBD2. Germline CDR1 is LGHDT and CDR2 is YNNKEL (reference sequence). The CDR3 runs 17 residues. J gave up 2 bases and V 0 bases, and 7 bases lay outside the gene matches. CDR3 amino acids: CASSQEKRGPSTDTQYF. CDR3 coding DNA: TGTGCCAGCAGCCAAGAGAAGCGGGGGCCCTCCACAGATACGCAGTATTTT.

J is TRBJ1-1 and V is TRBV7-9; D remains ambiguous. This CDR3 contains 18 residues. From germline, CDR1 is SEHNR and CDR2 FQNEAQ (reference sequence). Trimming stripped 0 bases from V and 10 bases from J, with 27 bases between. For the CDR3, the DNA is TGTGCCAGCAGCTTAGCCCGGGTAGACGGAGGTGACTTTGGGCTAGCTTTCTTT. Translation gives CASSLARVDGGDFGLAFF.

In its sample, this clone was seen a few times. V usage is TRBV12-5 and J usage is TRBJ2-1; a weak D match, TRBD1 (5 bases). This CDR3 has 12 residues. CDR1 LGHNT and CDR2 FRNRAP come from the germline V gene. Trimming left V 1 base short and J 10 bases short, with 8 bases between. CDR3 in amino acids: CASGLGTNEQFF. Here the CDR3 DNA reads TGTGCTAGTGGTTTGGGGACAAACGAGCAGTTCTTC.

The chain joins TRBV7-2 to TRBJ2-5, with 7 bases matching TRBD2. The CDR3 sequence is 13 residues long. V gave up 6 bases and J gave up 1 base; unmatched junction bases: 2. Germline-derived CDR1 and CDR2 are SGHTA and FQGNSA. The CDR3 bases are TGTGCCAGCAGTAGGACTAGCCAAGAGACCCAGTACTTC. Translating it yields CASSRTSQETQYF.

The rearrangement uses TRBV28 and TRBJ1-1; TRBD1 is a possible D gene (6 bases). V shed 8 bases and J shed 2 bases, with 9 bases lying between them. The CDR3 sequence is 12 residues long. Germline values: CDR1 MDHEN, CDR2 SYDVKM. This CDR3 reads CASWGGNTEAFF. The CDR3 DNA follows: TGTGCCAGCTGGGGGGGCAACACTGAAGCTTTCTTT. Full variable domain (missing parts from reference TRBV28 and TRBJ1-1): DVKVTQSSRYLVKRTGEKVFLECVQDMDHENMFWYRQDPGLGLRLIYFSYDVKMKEKGDIPEGYSVSREKKERFSLILESASTNQTSMYLCASWGGNTEAFFGQGTRLTVV.

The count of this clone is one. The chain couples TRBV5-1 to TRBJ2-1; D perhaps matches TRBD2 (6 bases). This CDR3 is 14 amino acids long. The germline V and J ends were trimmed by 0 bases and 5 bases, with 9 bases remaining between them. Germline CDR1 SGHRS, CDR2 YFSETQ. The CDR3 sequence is CASSLGQRDNEQFF. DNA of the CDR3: TGCGCCAGCAGCTTGGGACAGCGGGACAATGAGCAGTTCTTC.

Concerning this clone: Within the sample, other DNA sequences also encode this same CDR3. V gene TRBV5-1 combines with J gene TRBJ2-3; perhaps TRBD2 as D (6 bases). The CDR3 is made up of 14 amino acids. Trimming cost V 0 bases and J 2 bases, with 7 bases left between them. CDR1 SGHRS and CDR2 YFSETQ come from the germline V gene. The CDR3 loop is CASSLASDTDTQYF. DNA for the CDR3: TGCGCCAGCAGCTTGGCTAGCGACACAGATACGCAGTATTTT.

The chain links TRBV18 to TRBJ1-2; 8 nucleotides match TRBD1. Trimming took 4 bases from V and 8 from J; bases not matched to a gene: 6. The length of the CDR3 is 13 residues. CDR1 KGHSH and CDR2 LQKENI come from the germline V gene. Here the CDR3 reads CASSLTDRDGYTF. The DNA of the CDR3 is TGTGCCAGCTCACTGACGGACAGGGACGGCTACACCTTC. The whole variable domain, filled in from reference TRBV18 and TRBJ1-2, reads NAGVMQNPRHLVRRRGQEARLRCSPMKGHSHVYWYRQLPEEGLKFMVYLQKENIIDESGMPKERFSAEFPKEGPSILRIQQVVRGDSAAYFCASSLTDRDGYTFGSGTRLTVV.

The CDR3 sequence: CASSIDGQGRTEAFF. Written as DNA, the CDR3 is TGTGCCAGTAGTATAGATGGACAGGGGCGGACTGAAGCTTTCTTT. The chain has TRBV19 and TRBJ1-1; TRBD1 aligns across 9 bases. This CDR3 contains 15 residues. The germline CDR1 and CDR2 sequences are LNHDA and SQIVND (reference sequence). The junction had 4 bases not matched to a gene; V was cut back by 0 bases and J by 5 bases.

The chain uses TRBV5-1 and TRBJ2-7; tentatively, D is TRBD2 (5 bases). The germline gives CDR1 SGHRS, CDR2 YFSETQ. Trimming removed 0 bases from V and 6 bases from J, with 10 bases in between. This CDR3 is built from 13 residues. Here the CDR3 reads CASSLALRAEQYF. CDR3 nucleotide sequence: TGCGCCAGCAGCTTGGCCTTGAGGGCCGAGCAGTACTTC. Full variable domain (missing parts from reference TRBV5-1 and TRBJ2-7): KAGVTQTPRYLIKTRGQQVTLSCSPISGHRSVSWYQQTPGQGLQFLFEYFSETQRNKGNFPGRFSGRQFSNSRSEMNVSTLELGDSALYLCASSLALRAEQYFGPGTRLTVT.

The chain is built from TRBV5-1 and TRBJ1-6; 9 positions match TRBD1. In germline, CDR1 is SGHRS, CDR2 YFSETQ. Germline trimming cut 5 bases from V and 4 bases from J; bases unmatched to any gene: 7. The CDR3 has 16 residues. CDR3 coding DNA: TGCGCCAGCAGTTCCACCGGGACAGGGTATAATTCACCCCTCCACTTT. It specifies CASSSTGTGYNSPLHF.

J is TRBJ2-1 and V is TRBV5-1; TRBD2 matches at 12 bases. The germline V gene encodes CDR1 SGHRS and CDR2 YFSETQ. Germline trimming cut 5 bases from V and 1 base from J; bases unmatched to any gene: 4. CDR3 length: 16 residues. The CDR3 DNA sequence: TGCGCCAGCAGTCTAGCGGGGGGGCCGTCCTACAATGAGCAGTTCTTC. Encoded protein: CASSLAGGPSYNEQFF.

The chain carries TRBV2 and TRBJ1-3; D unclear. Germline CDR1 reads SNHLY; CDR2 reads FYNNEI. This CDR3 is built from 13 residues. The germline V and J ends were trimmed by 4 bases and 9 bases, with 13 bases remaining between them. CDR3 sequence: CASSVWEGGTIYF. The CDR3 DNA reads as TGTGCCAGCAGTGTGTGGGAAGGAGGCACCATATATTTT.

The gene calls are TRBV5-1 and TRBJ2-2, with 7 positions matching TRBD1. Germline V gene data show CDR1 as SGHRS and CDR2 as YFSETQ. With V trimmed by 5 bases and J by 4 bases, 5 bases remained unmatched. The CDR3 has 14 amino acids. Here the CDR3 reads CASRRDSGTGELFF. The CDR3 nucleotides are TGCGCCAGCAGGAGGGACAGTGGCACCGGGGAGCTGTTTTTT.

The CDR3 DNA reads TGTGCCAGCAGTCTGTCCAGGGTGAACAATCAGCCCCAGCATTTT. Its protein product is CASSLSRVNNQPQHF. The chain combines TRBV27 with TRBJ1-5, with D possibly TRBD1 on 5 matching bases. CDR1 is MNHEY, CDR2 SMNVEV, per germline (reference sequence). The V end lost 5 bases, the J end lost 3 bases, and 14 bases lay between the germline ends. The CDR3 sequence is 15 residues long.

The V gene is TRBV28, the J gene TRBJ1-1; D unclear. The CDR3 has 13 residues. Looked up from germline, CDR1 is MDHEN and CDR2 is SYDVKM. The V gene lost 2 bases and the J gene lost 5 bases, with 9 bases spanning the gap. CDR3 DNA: TGTGCCAGCAGTTTACGAACTGTAACTGAAGCTTTCTTT. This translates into CASSLRTVTEAFF.

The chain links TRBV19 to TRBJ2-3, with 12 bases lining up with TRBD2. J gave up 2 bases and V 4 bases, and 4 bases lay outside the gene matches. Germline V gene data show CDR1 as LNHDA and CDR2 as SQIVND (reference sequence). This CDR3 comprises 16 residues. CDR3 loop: CASSTGLAGTTDTQYF. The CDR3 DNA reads TGTGCCAGTAGTACTGGACTAGCGGGGACCACAGATACGCAGTATTTT.

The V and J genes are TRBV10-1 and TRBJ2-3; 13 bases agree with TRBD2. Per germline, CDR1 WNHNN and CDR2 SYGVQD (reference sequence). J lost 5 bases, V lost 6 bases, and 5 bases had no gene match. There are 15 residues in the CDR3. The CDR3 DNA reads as TGCGCCAGCAGCGACGGACTAGCGGGGGTAGATACGCAGTATTTT. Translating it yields CASSDGLAGVDTQYF.

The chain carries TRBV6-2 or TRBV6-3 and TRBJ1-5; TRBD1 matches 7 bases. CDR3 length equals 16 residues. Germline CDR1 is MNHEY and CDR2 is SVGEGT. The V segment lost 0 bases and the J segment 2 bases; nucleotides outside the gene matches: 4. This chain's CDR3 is CASSYSQGVGNQPQHF. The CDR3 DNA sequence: TGTGCCAGCAGTTACTCTCAGGGGGTGGGCAATCAGCCCCAGCATTTT.

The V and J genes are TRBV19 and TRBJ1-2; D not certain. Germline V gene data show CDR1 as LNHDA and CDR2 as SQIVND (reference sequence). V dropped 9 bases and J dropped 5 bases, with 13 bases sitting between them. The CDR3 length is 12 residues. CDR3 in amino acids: CASRKRQYGYTF. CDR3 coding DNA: TGTGCCAGCCGGAAGAGGCAGTATGGCTACACCTTC.

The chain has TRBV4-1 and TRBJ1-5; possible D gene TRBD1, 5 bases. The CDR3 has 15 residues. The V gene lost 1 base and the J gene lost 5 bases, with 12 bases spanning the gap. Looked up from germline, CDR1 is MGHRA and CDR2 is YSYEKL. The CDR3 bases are TGCGCCAGCAGCCAAGGCGTGACAGACGATCAGCCCCAGCATTTT. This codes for CASSQGVTDDQPQHF.